The source of this TCR beta chain is a study of T cells in Graves' hyperthyroidism and ophthalmopathy. Amplification targeted TCR beta CDR3 regions from RNA transcripts. A set of HTBI primers served as the primers for a first-round RT-PCR of the TCR CDR3. TCRdb itself ran the multiplex PCR reads through MiXCR, one entry per CDR3 protein. This sample carries about 420,000 distinct CDR3 sequences, approximately 14% of them seen once, and the ten largest clones take 11% to 15%. Trimming cost V 4 bases and J 9 bases, with 16 bases left between them. This CDR3 region has 14 residues. CDR1 SNHLY and CDR2 FYNNEI come from the germline V gene.

Sequencing input: blood. The chain couples TRBV2 to TRBJ2-4, with a tentative D call TRBD2 (7 bases). The sequence derives from a woman under 30 with Graves' hyperthyroidism. CDR3 in amino acids: CASSGNPRGGIQYF. The CDR3 DNA is TGTGCCAGCAGTGGTAACCCGAGGGGGGGCATTCAGTACTTC.